The following is a T cell receptor beta chain sequence with its context. This entry is derived from a study of blood T cell repertoires in COVID-19. Sequencing was performed with immunoSEQ multiplex PCR; in TCRdb, only in-frame clones are kept and a portion is missing. Of some 210,000 clones in the sample, 80% to 90% were seen once. There are 16 residues in the CDR3. The V end was cut by 0 bases, the J end by 4 bases, with 14 bases between. In germline, CDR1 is SGDLS, CDR2 YYNGEE. Sequenced input: peripheral blood. V is TRBV9 and J is TRBJ1-3; D perhaps matches TRBD1 (6 bases). The receptor was derived from a woman in her forties or fifties with active or convalescent COVID-19. CDR3 loop: CASSVVPGVAGNTIYF. The CDR3 DNA follows: TGTGCCAGCAGCGTAGTCCCAGGGGTGGCCGGAAACACCATATATTTT.